This T cell receptor (beta chain) was captured in a study of T cell responses to AZD1222 COVID-19 vaccine. Findings and caveats of the study: Only a handful of AZD1222 recipients, roughly six in all, had baseline seropositivity. Donors were mostly white British, more females; clonal diversity possibly underestimated.

The data were produced by immunoSEQ multiplex PCR, yet TCRdb's version contains in-frame clones alone and is incomplete. Found here are over 150,000 clones, roughly 91% of them singletons; the top ten hold more than 0.85%. A word on this clone: What it recognizes is unknown.

Germline loops: CDR1 MGHRA, CDR2 YSYEKL. V dropped 0 bases and J dropped 0 bases, with 6 bases sitting between them. This CDR3 comprises 14 residues. The specimen comprised peripheral blood, sampled 28 days after the second dose of the MenACWY control vaccine. This chain uses TRBV4-1 with TRBJ2-7, with no clear D. The source is an adult who received the MenACWY meningococcal vaccine as a control. CDR3 protein: CASSQDRISYEQYF. Here the CDR3 DNA reads TGCGCCAGCAGCCAAGACCGGATCTCCTACGAGCAGTACTTC.